This TCR beta chain comes out of a study of control samples from healthy donors and cancer patients. V was clipped by 3 bases and J by 3 bases, with 12 bases between them. CDR1 and CDR2 (germline): LGHDT, YNNKEL (reference sequence). The length of the CDR3 is 15 residues. Measured with immunoSEQ multiplex PCR; TCRdb has only the in-frame clones, and not every one. The sample has 100,000 to 150,000 clones; around 94% are singletons. This sequence was found in a man of 80 years or more with head and neck cancer. What was sequenced was PBMCs. V usage is TRBV3-1 (or the pseudogene TRBV3-2) and J usage is TRBJ1-5, with a tentative D call TRBD1 (5 bases). CDR3 in DNA: TGTGCCAGCAGCCAGGGGCAGGGCCTCAATCAGCCCCAGCATTTT. Translation gives CASSQGQGLNQPQHF.